The 20 T cell receptor beta chains below come from one sample, sequenced in a study of shared clonotypes between healthy human individuals. Sequencing used immunoSEQ multiplex PCR; TCRdb keeps in-frame clones, though not all of them. The sample consists of around 530,000 clones, roughly four fifths of them appearing once. Sample: PBMCs. Every receptor here comes from a woman aged 40 to 50 in good health. Some clones in this sample may be carry-over from other donors' samples.

The chain recombines TRBV7-9 with TRBJ1-6; possibly TRBD1 for D (6 bases). The germline V and J ends were trimmed by 5 bases and 9 bases, with 8 bases remaining between them. Germline assignment: CDR1 SEHNR and CDR2 FQNEAQ (reference sequence). The CDR3 loop spans 12 amino acids. The CDR3 sequence is CASSRGGSPLHF. Written as DNA, the CDR3 is TGTGCCAGCAGCAGGGGGGGTTCACCCCTCCACTTT. The variable domain in full, completed from reference TRBV7-9 and TRBJ1-6, reads DTGVSQNPRHKITKRGQNVTFRCDPISEHNRLYWYRQTLGQGPEFLTYFQNEAQLEKSRLLSDRFSAERPKGSFSTLEIQRTEQGDSAMYLCASSRGGSPLHFGNGTRLTVT.

The rearrangement uses TRBV5-4 and TRBJ2-7, with 9 bases matching TRBD2. The CDR3 length is 14 residues. The trim removed 3 bases at V and 7 bases at J, leaving 8 bases unmatched. Germline V gene data show CDR1 as SGHNT and CDR2 as YYREEE (reference sequence). The CDR3 here is CASSSLGLAGEQYF. The CDR3 DNA reads TGTGCCAGCAGCTCCCTTGGGCTAGCGGGAGAGCAGTACTTC.

The V and J genes are TRBV9 and TRBJ1-1, with 9 bases fitting TRBD1. Per germline, CDR1 SGDLS and CDR2 YYNGEE. The CDR3 loop spans 15 amino acids. V was clipped by 4 bases and J by 5 bases; unmatched bases: 9. The CDR3 DNA reads as TGTGCCAGCAGCCCTTGGGACAGGGCTAAAACTGAAGCTTTCTTT. It codes for CASSPWDRAKTEAFF. Looking up the rest from reference TRBV9 and TRBJ1-1 gives the full variable domain: DSGVTQTPKHLITATGQRVTLRCSPRSGDLSVYWYQQSLDQGLQFLIQYYNGEERAKGNILERFSAQQFPDLHSELNLSSLELGDSALYFCASSPWDRAKTEAFFGQGTRLTVV.

In its sample, this clone was seen a few times. The chain uses TRBV5-4 and TRBJ2-4; unclear D gene. Trimming took 4 bases from V and 5 from J, leaving 16 bases between them. The CDR3 extends over 15 amino acids. Germline loops: CDR1 SGHNT, CDR2 YYREEE (reference sequence). The DNA for the CDR3 is TGTGCCAGCAGCCCGCTCCCCGGGTTGGAAAACATTCAGTACTTC. The encoded protein is CASSPLPGLENIQYF.

The chain recombines TRBV28 with TRBJ2-2; D remains ambiguous. The CDR3 is made up of 10 amino acids. Trimming took 8 bases from V and 8 from J, leaving 6 bases between them. Germline CDR1 reads MDHEN; CDR2 reads SYDVKM. CDR3 protein: CASRRGELFF. The CDR3 DNA follows: TGTGCCAGCCGGAGAGGGGAGCTGTTTTTT.

In regard to this clone: This may be a read error: a much more frequent sequence differs by one nucleotide. This chain connects TRBV5-1 to TRBJ2-1; D is unclear. Per the germline V gene, CDR1 is SGHRS and CDR2 is YFSETQ. The CDR3 has 12 residues. Trimming shortened V by 3 bases and J by 3 bases, and 4 bases separated the two germline ends. In nucleotides, the CDR3 is TGCGCCAGCAGCTGGAACTACAATGAGCAGTTCTTC. Its protein product is CASSWNYNEQFF.

The chain has TRBV4-3 and TRBJ2-4; 7 nucleotides agree with TRBD1. Germline V gives CDR1 LGHNA, CDR2 YSLEER. V lost 5 bases, J lost 1 base, and 5 bases stayed unmatched. This CDR3 has 15 residues. CDR3 DNA: TGCGCCAGCAGCAGGGGGCTCGGCGCCAAAAACATTCAGTACTTC. Its protein is CASSRGLGAKNIQYF.

CDR3 nucleotides: TGTGCCAGCAGTTTAGGGGGGACTAGCGGGAGAACCTACAATGAGCAGTTCTTC. This codes for CASSLGGTSGRTYNEQFF. The chain has TRBV28 and TRBJ2-1; 14 nucleotides match TRBD2. CDR1 and CDR2 (germline): MDHEN, SYDVKM. The CDR3 sequence is 18 residues long. V was pared by 2 bases and J by 2 bases, with 5 bases of the junction left unmatched.

The chain carries TRBV19 and TRBJ1-5; 7 bases align to TRBD1. Trimming took 7 bases from V and 4 from J; bases not matched to a gene: 7. From germline, CDR1 is LNHDA and CDR2 SQIVND (reference sequence). The CDR3 is made up of 14 amino acids. CDR3 loop: CASKRQGENQPQHF. The CDR3, as DNA: TGTGCCAGTAAGCGACAGGGCGAGAATCAGCCCCAGCATTTT.

The V gene is TRBV27, the J gene TRBJ2-3; possibly TRBD1 for D (6 bases). Trimming cost V 6 bases and J 6 bases, with 19 bases left between them. In germline, CDR1 is MNHEY, CDR2 SMNVEV (reference sequence). This CDR3 region has 15 residues. For the CDR3, the DNA is TGTGCCAGCAGCGCTCCCCACTCTAGGGGGGATACGCAGTATTTT. It yields the protein CASSAPHSRGDTQYF.

This clone was seen only a few times. The chain is built from TRBV15 and TRBJ2-2; no clear D gene. The germline CDR1 and CDR2 sequences are LNHNV and YYDKDF (reference sequence). With 1 base removed from V and 3 bases from J, the gap between germline ends came to 9 bases. The CDR3 loop spans 15 amino acids. The DNA for the CDR3 is TGTGCCACCAGCAGAGGGGTGGGGTACACCGGGGAGCTGTTTTTT. It encodes CATSRGVGYTGELFF.

This clone was observed a handful of times. The chain recombines TRBV30 with TRBJ1-2; the D is unclear. CDR3 length: 13 amino acids. Germline lookup yields CDR1 GTSNPN and CDR2 SVGIG (reference sequence). V was clipped by 3 bases and J by 1 base, with 9 bases between them. CDR3 nucleotides: TGTGCCTGGAGCCGGGCCTTTAACTATGGCTACACCTTC. This translates into CAWSRAFNYGYTF.

The rearrangement links TRBV7-9 to TRBJ1-1, with 8 bases that match TRBD1. The CDR3 has 14 residues. CDR1 and CDR2 from the germline V gene are SEHNR and FQNEAQ (reference sequence). With 4 bases clipped from V and 4 bases from J, the junction kept 5 bases outside the gene matches. Written as DNA, the CDR3 is TGTGCCAGCAGCTGGACAGGGTCTGTCACTGAAGCTTTCTTT. This codes for CASSWTGSVTEAFF.

This clone has just one count. CDR3: CASSPGTAGNTIYF. Here the CDR3 DNA reads TGTGCCAGCAGCCCAGGGACAGCCGGAAACACCATATATTTT. The V gene is TRBV7-3, the J gene TRBJ1-3, with 7 positions matching TRBD1. The germline V gene has CDR1 SGHTA and CDR2 FQGTGA. Germline trimming cut 5 bases from V and 4 bases from J; bases unmatched to any gene: 5. The length of the CDR3 is 14 residues.

The V and J genes are TRBV7-2 and TRBJ2-2; 9 bases map to TRBD2. The CDR3 is 16 amino acids. CDR1 and CDR2 (germline): SGHTA, FQGNSA. V was clipped by 5 bases and J by 2 bases; unmatched bases: 6. The CDR3 reads CASSPRTSANTGELFF. In DNA form, the CDR3 reads TGTGCCAGCAGCCCTCGGACTAGCGCCAACACCGGGGAGCTGTTTTTT.

V gene TRBV7-9 combines with J gene TRBJ2-2; D is undetermined. Germline lookup yields CDR1 SEHNR and CDR2 FQNEAQ (reference sequence). Trimming left V 3 bases short and J 5 bases short, with 7 bases between. This CDR3 comprises 13 residues. The CDR3 coding sequence is TGTGCCAGCAGCTTGTTCGGAACCGGGGAGCTGTTTTTT. This translates into CASSLFGTGELFF.

V usage is TRBV5-5 and J usage is TRBJ2-7; a possible D gene is TRBD1 (8 bases). The germline V and J ends were trimmed by 6 bases and 2 bases, with 18 bases remaining between them. The CDR3 is 15 residues long. Per the germline V gene, CDR1 is SGHKS and CDR2 is YYEKEE (reference sequence). The CDR3 region has the DNA TGTGCCAGCACCGAAGCGGGACAGGTAGCCTACGAGCAGTACTTC. Its protein product is CASTEAGQVAYEQYF. The whole variable domain, filled in from reference TRBV5-5 and TRBJ2-7, reads DAGVTQSPTHLIKTRGQQVTLRCSPISGHKSVSWYQQVLGQGPQFIFQYYEKEERGRGNFPDRFSARQFPNYSSELNVNALLLGDSALYLCASTEAGQVAYEQYFGPGTRLTVT.

The chain recombines TRBV29-1 with TRBJ1-5; D perhaps matches TRBD1 (5 bases). Germline-derived CDR1 and CDR2 are SQVTM and ANQGSEA. This CDR3 is built from 13 residues. The germline V and J ends were trimmed by 4 bases and 3 bases, with 10 bases remaining between them. CDR3 sequence (DNA): TGCAGCGTTGTAGTACAGGTCAATCAGCCCCAGCATTTT. Its protein is CSVVVQVNQPQHF.

The rearrangement links TRBV19 to TRBJ1-2; 9 nucleotides match TRBD1. The CDR3 extends over 13 amino acids. Germline V gives CDR1 LNHDA, CDR2 SQIVND (reference sequence). Germline trimming cut 5 bases from V and 7 bases from J; bases unmatched to any gene: 5. DNA of the CDR3: TGTGCCAGTAGTGAACAGGGGGCTGGTGGCTACACCTTC. Residues: CASSEQGAGGYTF.

V usage is TRBV28 and J usage is TRBJ2-2; D is unresolved. This CDR3 comprises 17 residues. From germline, CDR1 is MDHEN and CDR2 SYDVKM. V was cut by 0 bases and J by 0 bases, with 11 bases left in between. The chain's CDR3 is CASSLWFIKPNTGELFF. CDR3 DNA: TGTGCCAGCAGTTTATGGTTCATTAAGCCGAACACCGGGGAGCTGTTTTTT.